These T cell receptor beta chains were read from a single sample in a study of blood T cell repertoires in COVID-19. Only in-frame clones appear in the TCRdb table, and some are missing; sequencing was by immunoSEQ multiplex PCR. The sample has tens of thousands of clones; 75% to 85% are singletons. Sequencing input: peripheral blood. These receptors came from a man aged 55 to 70 with COVID-19, enrolled during active disease. Each CDR3 is given with its conserved first and last residue. A D gene is named only where the DNA matches it firmly. Rows give clone size only sometimes, using once, few, many, or a class for an expanded clone.

CDR3: CASSPRQGAIEQFF; DNA: TGTGCCAGCAGTCCACGACAGGGGGCGATTGAGCAGTTCTTC; V: TRBV6-5; D: TRBD1; size: NA; J: TRBJ2-1
CDR3: CASSYSQLGGDIQYF; DNA: TGTGCCAGCAGTTACAGCCAACTGGGGGGTGACATTCAGTACTTC; V: TRBV6-5; D: NA; size: NA; J: TRBJ2-4
CDR3: CASWEGIAGNTIYF; DNA: TGTGCCAGTTGGGAGGGGATCGCTGGAAACACCATATATTTT; V: TRBV19; D: NA; size: NA; J: TRBJ1-3
CDR3: CASSQDSATVSYSNQPQHF; DNA: TGCGCCAGCAGCCAAGATTCGGCGACAGTCTCCTATAGCAATCAGCCCCAGCATTTT; V: TRBV4-1; D: NA; size: NA; J: TRBJ1-5
CDR3: CASSQPGQGSSYEQYF; DNA: TGCGCCAGCAGCCAACCGGGACAGGGGAGCTCCTACGAGCAGTACTTC; V: TRBV4-1; D: TRBD1; size: NA; J: TRBJ2-7
CDR3: CASSEAGAHTGELFF; DNA: TGTGCCAGCAGTGAAGCGGGAGCCCACACCGGGGAGCTGTTTTTT; V: TRBV2; D: NA; size: once; J: TRBJ2-2
CDR3: CASSLFETGAFSNQPQHF; DNA: TGTGCCAGCAGCTTATTTGAGACAGGGGCGTTTAGCAATCAGCCCCAGCATTTT; V: TRBV7-2; D: TRBD1; size: NA; J: TRBJ1-5
CDR3: CASTKAADPYEQYF; DNA: TGTGCCAGCACAAAAGCGGCGGATCCCTACGAGCAGTACTTC; V: TRBV9; D: NA; size: few; J: TRBJ2-7
CDR3: CASSSYRFVYEQYF; DNA: TGTGCCAGCAGTTCCTACAGGTTTGTATACGAGCAGTACTTC; V: TRBV27; D: NA; size: NA; J: TRBJ2-7
CDR3: CASSWGPGGKSSYNEQFF; DNA: TGTGCCAGCAGCTGGGGGCCGGGAGGCAAGAGCTCCTACAATGAGCAGTTCTTC; V: TRBV7-6; D: NA; size: many; J: TRBJ2-1
CDR3: CASSAQVTGGEQFF; DNA: TGTGCCAGCAGCGCACAGGTTACAGGGGGCGAGCAGTTCTTC; V: TRBV9; D: TRBD1; size: NA; J: TRBJ2-1
CDR3: CASSQDSGQQYF; DNA: TGCGCCAGCAGCCAAGATTCAGGACAGCAGTATTTT; V: TRBV4-3; D: NA; size: NA; J: TRBJ2-3
CDR3: CAWSVLGGQARTDTQYF; DNA: TGTGCCTGGAGTGTACTTGGCGGACAAGCAAGGACAGATACGCAGTATTTT; V: TRBV30; D: NA; size: NA; J: TRBJ2-3
CDR3: CASSQATYRGDTEAFF; DNA: TGTGCCAGCAGCCAAGCGACTTACAGGGGGGACACTGAAGCTTTCTTT; V: TRBV4-2; D: TRBD1; size: NA; J: TRBJ1-1
CDR3: CASSERASQHF; DNA: TGTGCCAGCAGTGAGAGGGCCTCCCAGCATTTT; V: TRBV2; D: NA; size: NA; J: TRBJ1-5
CDR3: CASSSKSGLSTDTQYF; DNA: TGTGCCAGCAGCTCGAAGAGCGGGCTCTCCACAGATACGCAGTATTTT; V: TRBV5-4; D: NA; size: once; J: TRBJ2-3
CDR3: CASSVGDRMNTEAFF; DNA: TGTGCCAGCAGCGTAGGCGACAGAATGAACACTGAAGCTTTCTTT; V: TRBV9; D: NA; size: NA; J: TRBJ1-1
CDR3: CASSPGQYNSPLHF; DNA: TGCGCCAGCAGCCCGGGACAGTATAATTCACCCCTCCACTTT; V: TRBV4-1; D: TRBD1; size: NA; J: TRBJ1-6
CDR3: CASSRNGGSEQYF; DNA: TGTGCCAGCAGTCGCAATGGGGGCAGCGAGCAGTACTTC; V: TRBV7-2; D: NA; size: NA; J: TRBJ2-7
CDR3: CASRGSGGTEQFF; DNA: TGTGCCAGCAGAGGTAGCGGGGGGACTGAGCAGTTCTTC; V: TRBV4-2; D: TRBD2; size: NA; J: TRBJ2-1
CDR3: CASSLYGARDTQYF; DNA: TGCGCCAGCAGCTTGTATGGGGCTAGGGATACGCAGTATTTT; V: TRBV5-1; D: NA; size: NA; J: TRBJ2-3